The rows below give T cell receptor beta chains drawn from one sample of a study of shared clonotypes between healthy human individuals. Measured with immunoSEQ multiplex PCR; TCRdb has only the in-frame clones, and not every one. The profile shows around 2,100,000 clones, approximately 94% of them singletons. Sequenced material: naive CD8+ T cells sorted from blood. All receptors derive from a man aged 18 to 35 in good health. The CDR3 runs from the conserved cysteine through the conserved F or W. The D gene is left open where the match is weak. Clone size, where shown, is once, few, many, or a class for clones that have expanded.

>NA|TRBJ2-1|TRBV10-3|NA|14
TGTGCCATCAGTGAGCTAGCCGCGGTTGATGAGCAGTTCTTC
CAISELAAVDEQFF
>NA|TRBJ1-1|TRBV27|NA|15
TGTGCCAGCAGTTTGGACTCTGCCGGGTTTACTGAAGCTTTCTTT
CASSLDSAGFTEAFF
>NA|TRBJ2-7|TRBV27|NA|15
TGTGCCAGCAGTTTGGGACGGGAAAAGTCCTACGAGCAGTACTTC
CASSLGREKSYEQYF
>NA|TRBJ1-5|TRBV28|NA|13
TGTGCCAGCAGCTCCGACAGCAATCAGCCCCAGCATTTT
CASSSDSNQPQHF
>NA|TRBJ1-6|TRBV11-3|NA|17
TGTGCCAGCAGGCCTAAGGGGCCGAGCTCCTATAATTCACCCCTCCACTTT
CASRPKGPSSYNSPLHF
>NA|TRBJ2-2|TRBV9|NA|16
TGTGCCAGCAGCGTAGGCCTAGCGTTCAACACCGGGGAGCTGTTTTTT
CASSVGLAFNTGELFF
>NA|TRBJ1-3|TRBV11-2|NA|14
TGTGCCAGCAGCTTAGATCCAGGAGGAAACACCATATATTTT
CASSLDPGGNTIYF
>NA|TRBJ2-3|TRBV11-2|NA|15
TGTGCCAGCAGCTTAGGGCTAGCGCAGACGGATACGCAGTATTTT
CASSLGLAQTDTQYF
>TRBD2|TRBJ2-1|TRBV27|NA|14
TGTGCCAGCAGCGGACTAGCGGGAGGGAATGAGCAGTTCTTC
CASSGLAGGNEQFF
>TRBD2|TRBJ2-7|TRBV6-5|NA|16
TGTGCCAGCAGTTACTCCGGGGGGGCCCTTTCCTACGAGCAGTACTTC
CASSYSGGALSYEQYF
>NA|TRBJ2-1|TRBV11-3|NA|15
TGTGCCAGCAGCTCCGACTCTAGCTCCTACAATGAGCAGTTCTTC
CASSSDSSSYNEQFF
>NA|TRBJ1-2|TRBV7-8|NA|18
TGTGCCAGCAGCTTATCGGGGGTAGAAGATACGGCTAACTATGGCTACACCTTC
CASSLSGVEDTANYGYTF
>NA|TRBJ1-2|TRBV10-2|NA|14
TGCGCCAGCAGGCCGGAGCTGGACCTCGGGGGCTACACCTTC
CASRPELDLGGYTF
>NA|TRBJ2-5|TRBV27|NA|15
TGTGCCAGCAGTGTATTTAGCGGTGTCAGAGAGACCCAGTACTTC
CASSVFSGVRETQYF
>NA|TRBJ2-7|TRBV13|NA|15
TGTGCCAGCAGCCCCGGGGGGCAGGGTGTTTACGAGCAGTACTTC
CASSPGGQGVYEQYF
>NA|TRBJ2-7|TRBV9|NA|15
TGTGCCAGCAGCGTAGAAGGGGACGGGGCCTACGAGCAGTACTTC
CASSVEGDGAYEQYF
>NA|TRBJ1-6|TRBV19|NA|17
TGTGCCAGTAGTATAGGACCGCAGGGTAGCCATAATTCACCCCTCCACTTT
CASSIGPQGSHNSPLHF
>TRBD1|TRBJ1-2|TRBV27|NA|14
TGTGCCAGCAAGGAGGGGGCATATAACTATGGCTACACCTTC
CASKEGAYNYGYTF
>NA|TRBJ1-5|TRBV6-1|NA|15
TGTGCCAGCAGTGAAGTGGATATTAGCAATCAGCCCCAGCATTTT
CASSEVDISNQPQHF
>TRBD2|TRBJ2-3|TRBV28|NA|14
TGTGCCAGCAGTTCGGGGGGTAAGACAGATACGCAGTATTTT
CASSSGGKTDTQYF
>NA|TRBJ2-3|TRBV2|once|12
TGTGCCAGACGTGCTAGCACAGATACGCAGTATTTT
CARRASTDTQYF
>TRBD2|TRBJ2-3|TRBV7-9|NA|18
TGTGCCAGCAGCTCGATCGGGGGGAGTAGCCCGAGCACAGATACGCAGTATTTT
CASSSIGGSSPSTDTQYF
>NA|TRBJ2-7|TRBV11-1|NA|14
TGTGCCAGCAGCTTATACGGACCGTCGGACGAGCAGTACTTC
CASSLYGPSDEQYF
>TRBD1|TRBJ1-1|TRBV27|once|14
TGTGCCAGCAGCGACAGGGGATGGGGTACTGAAGCTTTCTTT
CASSDRGWGTEAFF
>NA|TRBJ1-2|TRBV29-1|NA|14
TGCAGCGCTATCGCGGGACACCCGACCTATGGCTACACCTTC
CSAIAGHPTYGYTF
>TRBD1|TRBJ1-1|TRBV6-1|NA|15
TGTGCCAGCAGAAAGGGACAGGGATCGAACACTGAAGCTTTCTTT
CASRKGQGSNTEAFF
>NA|TRBJ2-5|TRBV5-1|NA|18
TGCGCCAGCAGCTTGGGGGGCGACGCAGCCTTACCTCAAGAGACCCAGTACTTC
CASSLGGDAALPQETQYF
>NA|TRBJ1-4|TRBV6-6|NA|16
TGTGCCAGCAGTCACAGGACGGCCGCAACTAATGAAAAACTGTTTTTT
CASSHRTAATNEKLFF
>TRBD2|TRBJ2-1|TRBV27|NA|16
TGTGCCAGCAGTTCAAATAGCGGGGTGGGCTACAATGAGCAGTTCTTC
CASSSNSGVGYNEQFF
>TRBD2|TRBJ2-3|TRBV25-1|NA|16
TGTGCCAGCAGTGAATGGGGTGGAGCGGGGGCAGATACGCAGTATTTT
CASSEWGGAGADTQYF
>NA|TRBJ2-2|TRBV27|NA|14
TGTGCCAGCAGCTCAGGGCTCAACACCGGGGAGCTGTTTTTT
CASSSGLNTGELFF
>NA|TRBJ1-5|TRBV28|NA|15
TGTGCCAGCAGTTTGGGACCGACCGGGGGTCAGCCCCAGCATTTT
CASSLGPTGGQPQHF
>NA|TRBJ2-2|TRBV27|NA|15
TGTGCCAGCAGTCTCAGACATTCGAACACCGGGGAGCTGTTTTTT
CASSLRHSNTGELFF
>TRBD2|TRBJ2-1|TRBV6-6|once|14
TGTGCCAGCAGTCCTAGCGGGGGATTAGATGAGCAGTTCTTC
CASSPSGGLDEQFF
>TRBD1|TRBJ1-6|TRBV7-9|once|15
TGTGCCAGCAGCCCGACGACAGGGTACAATTCACCCCTCCACTTT
CASSPTTGYNSPLHF
>TRBD2|TRBJ2-7|TRBV7-2|NA|14
TGTGCCAGCAGCTACGGGACTACCATCTACGAGCAGTACTTC
CASSYGTTIYEQYF
>TRBD2|TRBJ2-5|TRBV2|NA|20
TGTGCCAGCAGCTTAAATCCGGGACTAGCGGGAGGCCACCACCAAGAGACCCAGTACTTC
CASSLNPGLAGGHHQETQYF
>TRBD1|TRBJ1-6|TRBV5-6|NA|15
TGTGCCAGCAGCCAAGGGACAGGGGGCTTCTCACCCCTCCACTTT
CASSQGTGGFSPLHF
>TRBD2|TRBJ2-2|TRBV4-3|NA|16
TGCGCCAGCAGCCAAGGACTAGCGGGAGCTGGAGGGGAGCTGTTTTTT
CASSQGLAGAGGELFF
>TRBD2|TRBJ2-3|TRBV27|once|14
TGTGCCAGCAAGGGTAGCGGGGGCACAGATACGCAGTATTTT
CASKGSGGTDTQYF
>TRBD2|TRBJ2-1|TRBV30|NA|19
TGTGCCTGGAGCGACCTTGACAGGTCGACTAGCGCGCCCTACAATGAGCAGTTCTTC
CAWSDLDRSTSAPYNEQFF